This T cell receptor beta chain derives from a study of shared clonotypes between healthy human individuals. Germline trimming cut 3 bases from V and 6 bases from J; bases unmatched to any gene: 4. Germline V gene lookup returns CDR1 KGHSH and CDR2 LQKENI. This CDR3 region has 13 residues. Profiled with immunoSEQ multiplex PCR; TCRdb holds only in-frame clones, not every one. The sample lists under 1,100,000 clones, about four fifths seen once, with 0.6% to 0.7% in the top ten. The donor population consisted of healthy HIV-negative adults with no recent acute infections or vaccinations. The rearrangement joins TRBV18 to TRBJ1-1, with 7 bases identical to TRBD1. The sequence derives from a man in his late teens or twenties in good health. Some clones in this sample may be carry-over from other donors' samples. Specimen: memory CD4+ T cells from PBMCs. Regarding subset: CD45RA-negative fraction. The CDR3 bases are TGTGCCAGCTCACCGACAGGGAGCGCTGAAGCTTTCTTT. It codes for CASSPTGSAEAFF.